One sample yielded the 25 T cell receptor beta chains listed below, sequenced in a study of T cell repertoires in cytomegalovirus infection. TCRdb ran MiXCR on the reads and lists one entry per CDR3 protein. In the table there are about 920,000 distinct CDR3 sequences, roughly 31% of which are singletons. For these receptors, no antigen is known. Sequenced material: cultured CD8+ T cells from PBMCs, taken from culture after CMV antigen stimulation. These TCRs come from a human donor in good health (CMV status not recorded). Some clones in this sample may be carry-over from other donors' samples.

The chain joins TRBV7-3 to TRBJ2-1; TRBD1 matches 9 bases. CDR1 and CDR2 (germline): SGHTA, FQGTGA. The CDR3 consists of 15 residues. V was pared by 5 bases and J by 8 bases, with 10 bases of the junction left unmatched. CDR3 protein: CASSLTGGIVDEQFF. CDR3 bases: TGTGCCAGCAGCCTGACAGGGGGAATTGTGGATGAGCAGTTCTTC.

The chain joins TRBV6-1 to TRBJ1-6, with no clear D. The CDR3 consists of 16 residues. Germline CDR1 reads MNHNS; CDR2 reads SASEGT. V was cut by 1 base and J by 3 bases, with 10 bases left in between. Here the CDR3 reads CASSEVPGYYNSPLHF. The CDR3 DNA reads TGTGCCAGCAGTGAAGTTCCAGGTTACTATAATTCACCCCTCCACTTT.

This clonotype turned up a few times. The genes are TRBV10-3 and TRBJ2-5; D ambiguous. This CDR3 contains 11 residues. With 11 bases removed from V and 0 bases from J, the gap between germline ends came to 7 bases. The germline V gene encodes CDR1 ENHRY and CDR2 SYGVKD. CDR3 in amino acids: CASRDQETQYF. CDR3 sequence (DNA): TGTGCCTCCCGGGACCAAGAGACCCAGTACTTC.

The chain couples TRBV3-1 to TRBJ2-2; the match to TRBD2 covers 7 bases. The V and J ends lost 1 base and 2 bases, in that order; junction bases with no gene match: 10. Per the germline V gene, CDR1 is LGHDT and CDR2 is YNNKEL (reference sequence). This CDR3 is built from 18 residues. The CDR3 nucleotides are TGTGCCAGCAGCCAAGGCGTCGGAAGCGGGGTTAACACCGGGGAGCTGTTTTTT. Amino acids: CASSQGVGSGVNTGELFF.

The gene calls are TRBV6-1 and TRBJ1-6; possibly TRBD1 for D (6 bases). Trimming stripped 7 bases from V and 16 bases from J, with 17 bases between. Germline V gene data show CDR1 as MNHNS and CDR2 as SASEGT. This CDR3 has 12 amino acids. CDR3 bases: TGTGCCAGCACCCCCCCGGGACAAGTACTCCACTTT. It encodes CASTPPGQVLHF.

The J gene is TRBJ2-1, the V gene TRBV6-2 or TRBV6-3; 7 positions agree with TRBD2. From germline, CDR1 is MNHEY and CDR2 SVGEGT. There are 15 residues in the CDR3. Unmatched junction bases numbered 4, after V lost 2 bases and J lost 3 bases. Here the CDR3 DNA reads TGTGCCAGCAGTTACGTCGGACTAGTCTACAATGAGCAGTTCTTC. This encodes CASSYVGLVYNEQFF.

Turning to this clonotype: Germline is not matched at one junction end, which may reflect a read error. This chain joins TRBV7-2 and TRBJ2-2; D is possibly TRBD1 or TRBD2 (5 bases each). The germline CDR1 and CDR2 sequences are SGHTA and FQGNSA. CDR3 length: 14 amino acids. The chain's CDR3 is CANSPGPYTGELFF. The CDR3 DNA is TGTGCCAACAGCCCGGGACCATACACCGGGGAGCTGTTTTTT. The full variable domain, completed using reference TRBV7-2 and TRBJ2-2, is GAGVSQSPSNKVTEKGKDVELRCDPISGHTALYWYRQSLGQGLEFLIYFQGNSAPDKSGLPSDRFSAERTGGSVSTLTIQRTQQEDSAVYLCANSPGPYTGELFFGEGSRLTVL.

This rearrangement joins TRBV27 to TRBJ2-7; perhaps TRBD1 as D (5 bases). This CDR3 comprises 14 residues. Germline V CDR1 and CDR2: MNHEY, SMNVEV (reference sequence). V gave up 2 bases and J gave up 6 bases, with 14 bases separating them. In DNA, the CDR3 is TGTGCCAGCAGTTTAGGGGCAGAACGAGGCGAGCAGTACTTC. It specifies CASSLGAERGEQYF.

This chain links TRBV5-3 with TRBJ2-7, with D perhaps TRBD1 (6 bases). TRBV5-3 is marked as an open reading frame, function uncertain. The V end was cut by 8 bases, the J end by 0 bases, with 15 bases between. The CDR3 covers 14 residues. The CDR3 bases are TGTGCCAGCAGTCGCGGACAGCTCTCCTACGAGCAGTACTTC. This encodes CASSRGQLSYEQYF.

The chain has TRBV12-3 or TRBV12-4 and TRBJ2-1; D not certain. The V gene lost 10 bases and the J gene lost 4 bases, with 11 bases spanning the gap. The CDR3 is 12 residues long. The CDR3: CANSPSYNEQFF. In nucleotides, the CDR3 is TGTGCCAACAGCCCCTCATACAATGAGCAGTTCTTC.

This clonotype was found many times. The chain recombines TRBV7-6 with TRBJ2-2; 15 bases are shared with TRBD2. Germline values: CDR1 SGHVS, CDR2 FNYEAQ. The V and J ends lost 4 bases and 0 bases, in that order; junction bases with no gene match: 3. The CDR3 contains 18 residues. DNA for the CDR3: TGTGCCAGCAGCTGGGGACTAGCGGGGGGACCGAACACCGGGGAGCTGTTTTTT. Amino acid sequence: CASSWGLAGGPNTGELFF. The full variable domain, with the rest looked up from reference TRBV7-6 and TRBJ2-2, is GAGVSQSPRYKVTKRGQDVALRCDPISGHVSLYWYRQALGQGPEFLTYFNYEAQQDKSGLPNDRFSAERPEGSISTLTIQRTEQRDSAMYRCASSWGLAGGPNTGELFFGEGSRLTVL.

This clonotype has more than one count but fewer than ten. J is TRBJ2-2 and V is TRBV5-6; possibly TRBD1 for D (6 bases). Germline CDR1 is SGHDT and CDR2 is YYEEEE. The CDR3 runs 16 residues. Trimming took 4 bases from V and 1 from J, leaving 14 bases between them. The CDR3 spells CASSRRQEMNTGELFF. For the CDR3, the DNA is TGTGCCAGCAGCCGTAGACAGGAGATGAACACCGGGGAGCTGTTTTTT.

This clonotype was counted at least ten times. The chain has TRBV12-3 or TRBV12-4 and TRBJ2-4; a weak D match, TRBD1 (6 bases). The CDR3 is made up of 14 amino acids. V lost 6 bases to trimming and J lost 4 bases, with 13 bases between them. The CDR3 loop is CASSSSDSKNIQYF. The CDR3 nucleotides read TGTGCCAGCAGCTCGTCGGACAGTAAAAACATTCAGTACTTC.

This chain uses TRBV20-1 with TRBJ2-7, with D possibly being TRBD1 (7 bases). Between the trimmed V and J ends, which lost 3 bases and 1 base, there was a span of 16 bases. Germline lookup yields CDR1 DFQATT and CDR2 SNEGSKA (reference sequence). CDR3 length: 15 amino acids. CDR3 amino acids: CSASYHRGGSYEQYV. DNA of the CDR3: TGCAGTGCTAGCTATCACAGGGGAGGATCCTACGAGCAGTACGTC.

The chain combines TRBV6-1 with TRBJ1-5; weak D call: TRBD1 (5 bases). CDR1 MNHNS and CDR2 SASEGT come from the germline V gene. Trimming shortened V by 3 bases and J by 0 bases, and 12 bases separated the two germline ends. The CDR3 consists of 16 residues. CDR3 sequence (DNA): TGTGCCAGCAGTGAGTGGGGCTACTATAGCAATCAGCCCCAGCATTTT. Translation: CASSEWGYYSNQPQHF.

The J gene is TRBJ1-2, the V gene TRBV13, with a tentative D call TRBD1 (5 bases). CDR1 and CDR2 from the germline V gene are PRHDT and FYEKMQ (reference sequence). V gave up 3 bases and J gave up 7 bases, with 12 bases separating them. The length of the CDR3 is 13 residues. The chain's CDR3 is CASSLEGERGYTF. The CDR3 DNA reads as TGTGCCAGCAGCTTGGAAGGGGAACGTGGCTACACCTTC.

This clonotype was detected many times. The chain links TRBV7-6 to TRBJ2-3; D remains ambiguous. The CDR3 contains 16 residues. CDR1 is SGHVS, CDR2 FNYEAQ, per germline. V was pared by 0 bases and J by 2 bases, with 12 bases between. In DNA, the CDR3 is TGTGCCAGCAGCTTAGCCGGCAGGCCGGACACAGATACGCAGTATTTT. It yields the protein CASSLAGRPDTDTQYF.

This clonotype showed up just a few times. This sequence joins TRBV4-2 and TRBJ2-1; 11 bases map to TRBD1. Trimming removed 2 bases from V and 5 bases from J; junction bases left unmatched: 5. The CDR3 is 16 residues long. Per germline, CDR1 LGHNA and CDR2 YNFKEQ. CDR3 residues: CASSQPGTGGDNEQFF. The CDR3 coding sequence is TGTGCCAGCAGCCAACCCGGGACAGGGGGTGACAATGAGCAGTTCTTC.

The chain is built from TRBV11-2 and TRBJ1-3; D remains unclear. V lost 0 bases and J lost 4, with 13 bases in between. The CDR3 length is 16 residues. Germline CDR1 and CDR2: SGHAT and FQNNGV. CDR3 in DNA: TGTGCCAGCAGCTTAGAGGCCCACTCGGTGGGAAACACCATATATTTT. Its protein is CASSLEAHSVGNTIYF.

The rearrangement links TRBV6-8 to TRBJ1-4; D remains unclear. V lost 0 bases to trimming and J lost 8 bases, with 13 bases between them. The CDR3 totals 15 residues. Germline V gene sequence: CDR1 MNHGY, CDR2 SAAAGT. For the CDR3, the DNA is TGTGCCAGCAGTTACTCGAGAGGGAAGGAAGAAAAACTGTTTTTT. Amino acids: CASSYSRGKEEKLFF.

V gene TRBV20-1 combines with J gene TRBJ1-2, with D possibly being TRBD1 (6 bases). The CDR3 spans 12 residues. CDR1 is DFQATT, CDR2 SNEGSKA, per germline (reference sequence). The V gene lost 6 bases and the J gene lost 8 bases, with 16 bases spanning the gap. The CDR3 spells CSAGRGAMGYTF. CDR3 DNA: TGCAGTGCGGGGAGGGGGGCGATGGGCTACACCTTC.

This clonotype was counted ten times or more. The chain carries TRBV7-8 and TRBJ2-5, with D unclear. Germline lookup yields CDR1 SGHVS and CDR2 FQNEAQ. This CDR3 contains 15 residues. V gave up 5 bases and J gave up 4 bases, with 17 bases separating them. The CDR3 region is CASSHIEAPLETQYF. CDR3 bases: TGTGCCAGCAGCCACATAGAGGCCCCCCTAGAGACCCAGTACTTC.

To note about this clonotype: A read error may be the cause here, since a much bigger clone is one base away. This chain uses TRBV7-2 with TRBJ1-1, with D maybe TRBD1 (5 bases). CDR3 length: 14 residues. From germline, CDR1 is SGHTA and CDR2 FQGNSA. For the CDR3, the DNA is TGTGTCAGCGCTCTACGGGGCCTAAACACTGAAGCTTTCTTT. Protein: CVSALRGLNTEAFF.

The chain links TRBV28 to TRBJ2-1; a possible D gene is TRBD2 (6 bases). The CDR3 length is 16 residues. V was pared by 6 bases and J by 5 bases, with 20 bases between. Per germline, CDR1 MDHEN and CDR2 SYDVKM. The CDR3 DNA reads as TGTGCCAGCAGCTTTCCGCGGGACGTTAAGAACAATGAGCAGTTCTTC. Translation: CASSFPRDVKNNEQFF.

Only a few counts were recorded for this clonotype. The chain has TRBV7-2 and TRBJ2-1; 10 bases are shared with TRBD1. Trimming removed 5 bases from V and 5 bases from J; junction bases left unmatched: 6. The CDR3 is 15 amino acids. Germline V CDR1 and CDR2: SGHTA, FQGNSA. CDR3 region: CASSPWTGGNNEQFF. The CDR3 nucleotides are TGTGCCAGCAGCCCCTGGACAGGGGGGAACAATGAGCAGTTCTTC.